These 17 T cell receptor beta chains share one sample of origin, sequenced in a study of regulatory T cells in long-lasting Graves disease. Through Arm-PCR of CDR3 regions and iRepertoire HTBI primers, TCR beta libraries were built. In TCRdb, the multiplex PCR reads were re-called with MiXCR into one record per CDR3 protein. Of 200,000 to 250,000 distinct CDR3 sequences in the sample, around 20% were seen once. Time point given: newly diagnosed GD, antithyroid drugs for less than 3 months. After RNA was extracted from PBMCs, the TCR library was made from it. The material sequenced was peripheral blood mononuclear cells (PBMCs), taken at new diagnosis, from a patient treated with antithyroid drugs. These receptors all come from a female donor with Graves disease.

Comments on this clonotype: This likely came from a read error, as a far larger clone is one base away. The V gene is TRBV27, the J gene TRBJ2-3, with 12 positions matching TRBD1. This CDR3 comprises 15 residues. Germline CDR1 is MNHEY and CDR2 is SMNVEV (reference sequence). CDR3 region: CASSLGTGGGNEQSF. CDR3 in DNA: TGTGCCAGCAGTTTAGGGACAGGGGGCGGCAATGAGCAGTCCTTC.

This clonotype showed up many times. The chain employs TRBV7-9 and TRBJ1-3, with D uncertain. V was shortened by 4 bases and J by 4 bases, with 11 bases between the two germline ends. CDR3 length equals 14 residues. In germline, CDR1 is SEHNR, CDR2 FQNEAQ (reference sequence). CDR3 nucleotide sequence: TGTGCCAGCAGCTCGCTAGTCCAGGGAAACACCATATATTTT. Its protein is CASSSLVQGNTIYF.

The rearrangement uses TRBV20-1 and TRBJ2-7; TRBD2 matches at 12 bases. With V trimmed by 3 bases and J by 12 bases, 9 bases remained unmatched. The CDR3 is made up of 13 amino acids. CDR1 and CDR2 from the germline V gene are DFQATT and SNEGSKA (reference sequence). CDR3 sequence (DNA): TGCAGTGCTAGGGCTCAACTAGCGGGGGGTACGTACTTC. Protein sequence: CSARAQLAGGTYF.

On this clonotype itself: A single base separates this from a much larger clone, so it may be a read error. The chain recombines TRBV28 with TRBJ2-5, with TRBD2 matching 10 bases. The DNA end is a closer match to TRBJ2-1, so the J assignment may be wrong. There are 17 residues in the CDR3. Germline CDR1 is MDHEN and CDR2 is SYDVKM. The CDR3 DNA is TGTGCCAGCAGTTTAATCTTAGCGGGAGGTGTCGGTGATGAGCAGTTCTTC. Its translation is CASSLILAGGVGDEQFF.

V gene TRBV3-1 combines with J gene TRBJ2-3, with unresolved D. This CDR3 is built from 13 residues. CDR1 LGHDT and CDR2 YNNKEL come from the germline V gene (reference sequence). V gave up 0 bases and J gave up 2 bases, with 3 bases separating them. CDR3 region: CASSQEHTDTQYF. CDR3 nucleotide sequence: TGTGCCAGCAGCCAAGAACACACAGATACGCAGTATTTT.

Note on this clonotype: This likely traces to a read error, being one base from a far larger clone. The chain uses TRBV7-2 and TRBJ2-7; a possible D gene is TRBD1 (5 bases). V was clipped by 8 bases and J by 2 bases, with 19 bases between them. This CDR3 is built from 15 residues. Per the germline V gene, CDR1 is SGHTA and CDR2 is FQGNSA. CDR3 coding DNA: TGTACCAGCGCGCCCAGGGTTAGGCCAACCTACGAGCAGTACTTC. It yields the protein CTSAPRVRPTYEQYF.

This clonotype occurred many times. The chain joins TRBV7-2 to TRBJ2-7; D call uncertain. CDR1 is SGHTA, CDR2 FQGNSA, per germline. The CDR3 is 16 residues long. V was shortened by 1 base and J by 0 bases, with 13 bases between the two germline ends. CDR3 protein: CASSLVTFQSSYEQYF. Here the CDR3 DNA reads TGTGCCAGCAGCTTAGTAACCTTCCAATCCTCCTACGAGCAGTACTTC. The full variable domain, with the rest looked up from reference TRBV7-2 and TRBJ2-7, is GAGVSQSPSNKVTEKGKDVELRCDPISGHTALYWYRQSLGQGLEFLIYFQGNSAPDKSGLPSDRFSAERTGGSVSTLTIQRTQQEDSAVYLCASSLVTFQSSYEQYFGPGTRLTVT.

This clonotype was seen many times. The genes are TRBV15 and TRBJ2-7, with a weak D call TRBD1 (5 bases). CDR3 length: 12 amino acids. Trimming took off 4 bases at V and 6 bases at J, with 10 bases between the two ends. Germline V CDR1 and CDR2: LNHNV, YYDKDF (reference sequence). The CDR3 DNA is TGTGCCACCAGCACCAGGGTGGGCGAGCAGTACTTC. Its protein product is CATSTRVGEQYF.

This clonotype was found many times. Here the CDR3 reads CASSLGSSGPGETQYF. The DNA of the CDR3 is TGTGCCAGCAGCTTAGGGAGTAGCGGGCCCGGGGAGACCCAGTACTTC. V is TRBV11-2 and J is TRBJ2-5; 7 bases are a match to TRBD2. This CDR3 spans 16 amino acids. J lost 5 bases, V lost 1 base, and 10 bases had no gene match. The V gene's germline CDR1 is SGHAT and CDR2 FQNNGV.

This chain uses TRBV7-2 with TRBJ2-2; D is undetermined. This CDR3 has 12 amino acids. Looked up from germline, CDR1 is SGHTA and CDR2 is FQGNSA. CDR3 protein: CASMLGTGELFF. CDR3 DNA sequence: TGTGCTTCAATGTTGGGCACCGGGGAGCTGTTTTTT.

There are a few counts of this clonotype. This sequence may be a read error, since a much larger clone differs from it by one base. J is TRBJ1-2 and V is TRBV27, with D unclear. The CDR3 runs 13 residues. CDR1 is MNHEY, CDR2 SMNVEV, per germline (reference sequence). V dropped 2 bases and J dropped 4 bases, with 8 bases sitting between them. Here the CDR3 reads CASSLGDGYGYTF. CDR3 sequence (DNA): TGTGCCAGCAGTTTAGGGGATGGCTATGGCTACACCTTC.

This chain uses TRBV11-3 with TRBJ1-6, with no clear D. V dropped 1 base and J dropped 6 bases, with 7 bases sitting between them. This CDR3 is built from 14 residues. Germline lookup yields CDR1 SGHNT and CDR2 YENEEA. The CDR3 loop is CASSLVRTNSPLHF. The CDR3 DNA is TGTGCCAGCAGCTTAGTACGGACTAATTCACCCCTCCACTTT.

With respect to this clonotype: This sequence may be a read error, since a much larger clone differs from it by one base. This chain connects TRBV5-1 to TRBJ2-1; D remains ambiguous. Germline loops: CDR1 SGHRS, CDR2 YFSETQ. This CDR3 is built from 14 residues. CDR3 bases: TGCGCCAGCAGCTTGGTAGAGGAGAACAATCAGCAGTTCTTC. Translating it yields CASSLVEENNQQFF.

This clonotype was detected many times. The V gene is TRBV28, the J gene TRBJ1-1, with 8 bases matching TRBD1. Germline V CDR1 and CDR2: MDHEN, SYDVKM. This CDR3 is built from 14 residues. J lost 6 bases, V lost 5 bases, and 8 bases had no gene match. CDR3 DNA sequence: TGTGCCAGCAGTCTACAGGGGGGAGTGGCTGAAGCTTTCTTT. This gives the protein CASSLQGGVAEAFF.

This clonotype was detected ten times or more. This rearrangement joins TRBV6-2 or TRBV6-3 to TRBJ2-3; the match to TRBD1 covers 8 bases. Germline CDR1 MNHEY, CDR2 SVGEGT. The V segment lost 5 bases and the J segment 5 bases; nucleotides outside the gene matches: 9. The CDR3 length is 15 residues. The CDR3 region is CASSESGQGEDTQYF. Here the CDR3 DNA reads TGTGCCAGCAGTGAAAGTGGACAGGGTGAAGATACGCAGTATTTT.

The table lists this clonotype with many counts. V usage is TRBV27 and J usage is TRBJ1-1; a possible D gene is TRBD1 (5 bases). The CDR3 consists of 13 residues. CDR1 and CDR2 (germline): MNHEY, SMNVEV (reference sequence). The germline V and J ends were trimmed by 6 bases and 6 bases, with 14 bases remaining between them. The CDR3, as DNA: TGTGCCAGCAGCCCGCCAGGACATCCTGAAGCTTTCTTT. This codes for CASSPPGHPEAFF.

This chain uses TRBV5-4 with TRBJ2-7; maybe TRBD2 (6 bases). V was trimmed by 1 base and J by 6 bases, leaving 14 bases between them. This CDR3 has 14 amino acids. Germline V lookup: CDR1 SGHNT, CDR2 YYREEE (reference sequence). This CDR3 reads CASSLTGARGEQYF. The CDR3 nucleotides read TGTGCCAGCAGCTTGACGGGAGCCCGGGGCGAGCAGTACTTC.